The TCR beta chain described here comes from a study of T-cell reconstitution after alpha-beta-depleted transplantation in children. Study results and limitations: Some patients' high day-60 TCRbeta diversity was attributed to recipient cells surviving conditioning. The study reportedly traced alpha-beta T cells about two months after transplant to several hundred expanded graft clones. The authors attributed T-cell counts and diversity one year after transplant mostly to newly produced T cells.

The V gene end was trimmed by 6 bases and the J gene end by 2 bases; junction bases not matched to a gene: 4. This CDR3 region has 14 residues. The germline CDR1 and CDR2 sequences are DFQATT and SNEGSKA (reference sequence). Unique molecular identifiers tagged the TCRbeta library. TCRdb called the PCR reads again in MiXCR, with one record for every CDR3 protein. The table records about 980,000 distinct CDR3 sequences, around 30% of them present only once. This clonotype was counted only a few times. The antigen is undetermined. This clonotype originated in a boy in the first two years of life who had a stem cell transplant for SCID, so the T cells may come from the graft donor. V usage is TRBV20-1 and J usage is TRBJ2-6; 7 nucleotides match TRBD2. The sequencing here drew on PBMCs, mostly from graft donor cells, taken 360 days after TCRalphabeta/CD19-depleted stem cell transplant. CDR3 in amino acids: CSALGGTGANVLTF. Written as DNA, the CDR3 is TGCAGTGCCTTGGGGGGGACTGGGGCCAACGTCCTGACTTTC.